A selection of T cell receptor beta chains follows, all from one sample in a study of CXCR3-negative and CXCR3-positive naive CD8 T cells. TCRdb reprocessed the 5' RACE reads and keeps a single row for each CDR3 protein, giving no DNA. This sample's clone table lists approximately 70,000 distinct CDR3 sequences. Sequenced input: naive CXCR3- CD8+ T cells from blood. All receptors come from a human donor in good health. Some clones in this sample may be carry-over from other donors' samples. The CDR3 runs from the conserved cysteine through the conserved F or W. Only some rows state a clone size, as once, few, many or a class for expanded clones.

size: -
V: TRBV29-1
J: TRBJ1-2
CDR3: CSVEERASAFYGYTF

size: -
V: TRBV2
J: TRBJ1-2
CDR3: CASYSTADYGYTF

size: -
V: TRBV5-6
J: TRBJ1-6
CDR3: CASREQSSYNSPLHF

size: -
V: TRBV11-2
J: TRBJ2-7
CDR3: CASSPGGAGSYEQYF

size: -
V: TRBV23-1
J: TRBJ2-1
CDR3: CASWLYGPSSYNEQFF

size: -
V: TRBV28
J: TRBJ1-1
CDR3: CASSTNRGGTEAFF

size: medium-sized
V: TRBV29-1
J: TRBJ2-2
CDR3: CSVESTDANTGELFF

size: -
V: TRBV25-1
J: TRBJ2-3
CDR3: CASSLSTDTQYF

size: -
V: TRBV10-1
J: TRBJ1-6
CDR3: CASSEKHVLHF

size: -
V: TRBV20-1
J: TRBJ2-7
CDR3: CSARGQGSSYEQYF

size: -
V: TRBV28
J: TRBJ1-5
CDR3: CAGSSPGQVNQPQHF

size: -
V: TRBV20-1
J: TRBJ2-1
CDR3: CRTRGRGGNEQFF

size: -
V: TRBV6-2/TRBV6-3
J: TRBJ2-1
CDR3: CASRLLAEGSHNEQFF

size: -
V: TRBV7-9
J: TRBJ2-7
CDR3: CASSLFNEQYF

size: -
V: TRBV5-1
J: TRBJ2-2
CDR3: CASSFRGQTPGELFF

size: -
V: TRBV27
J: TRBJ2-7
CDR3: CASRPEADFREQYF

size: -
V: TRBV29-1
J: TRBJ2-2
CDR3: CSVLAGGLGGELFF

size: -
V: TRBV6-2/TRBV6-3
J: TRBJ2-5
CDR3: CASSLTSETQYF

size: -
V: TRBV18
J: TRBJ2-7
CDR3: CASSHSRLSSFYEQYF

size: -
V: TRBV7-9
J: TRBJ2-7
CDR3: CASSPWTGAYEQYF

size: -
V: TRBV28
J: TRBJ2-1
CDR3: CASSGGLGVRNEQFF

size: -
V: TRBV5-5
J: TRBJ2-7
CDR3: CASSPGRGGARYYEQYF

size: -
V: TRBV7-2
J: TRBJ2-3
CDR3: CASSLVLSTDTQYF

size: -
V: TRBV27
J: TRBJ2-1
CDR3: CASSLLSGNEQFF

size: -
V: TRBV29-1
J: TRBJ2-7
CDR3: CSVGQGPSYEQYF

size: -
V: TRBV7-2
J: TRBJ2-1
CDR3: CASSLLAGGPAVTNNEQLF

size: -
V: TRBV20-1
J: TRBJ2-1
CDR3: CSASETSGGANEQFF

size: -
V: TRBV28
J: TRBJ1-5
CDR3: CASRNPGGNQPQHF

size: -
V: TRBV7-9
J: TRBJ2-3
CDR3: CASSSGGGFTDTQYF

size: -
V: TRBV28
J: TRBJ2-7
CDR3: CASSFTRAYEQYF

size: -
V: TRBV28
J: TRBJ1-4
CDR3: CASSFTGPNNEKLFF

size: -
V: TRBV5-6
J: TRBJ2-7
CDR3: CASSFSLEQYF

size: -
V: TRBV28
J: TRBJ1-1
CDR3: CASSSRGRSREAFF

size: -
V: TRBV7-9
J: TRBJ1-1
CDR3: CATNSPTIDLNTEAFF

size: -
V: TRBV12-3/TRBV12-4
J: TRBJ2-1
CDR3: CASSFVSGGYNEQFF

size: -
V: TRBV12-3/TRBV12-4
J: TRBJ2-2
CDR3: CASRYNTGELFF

size: -
V: TRBV12-3/TRBV12-4
J: TRBJ1-2
CDR3: CASSQTGGNYGYTF

size: -
V: TRBV6-6
J: TRBJ1-1
CDR3: CASSPLDETGWDTEAFF

size: -
V: TRBV24-1
J: TRBJ2-1
CDR3: CATSDPRDQRNEQFF

size: -
V: TRBV28
J: TRBJ2-7
CDR3: CASSLPAPLVWEQYF

size: -
V: TRBV29-1
J: TRBJ1-1
CDR3: CSVRSGWGPEAFF

size: -
V: TRBV6-2/TRBV6-3
J: TRBJ2-5
CDR3: CASSYPPMETQYF

size: -
V: TRBV28
J: TRBJ2-3
CDR3: CASSLWQGGGTDTQYF

size: -
V: TRBV25-1
J: TRBJ2-3
CDR3: CASSTTSGSPDTQYF

size: -
V: TRBV5-6
J: TRBJ1-5
CDR3: CASSQRDSLSNQPQHF

size: -
V: TRBV10-3
J: TRBJ2-7
CDR3: CAISELRTGGFYEQYF

size: -
V: TRBV7-9
J: TRBJ2-7
CDR3: CAIAQTVSYEQYF

size: -
V: TRBV9
J: TRBJ2-2
CDR3: CASSFTTGSNTGELFF

size: -
V: TRBV20-1
J: TRBJ2-7
CDR3: CSAWTSGYEQYF

size: -
V: TRBV21-1
J: TRBJ1-5
CDR3: CASSSGGRRALRNQPQHF

size: -
V: TRBV5-5
J: TRBJ2-5
CDR3: CASSSRPTGTQETQYF

size: -
V: TRBV14
J: TRBJ2-1
CDR3: CASSQGPGLHEQFF

size: -
V: TRBV12-3/TRBV12-4
J: TRBJ1-1
CDR3: CASSRQRNTEAFF

size: -
V: TRBV10-3
J: TRBJ2-3
CDR3: CAISESRLAGSTDTQYF

size: -
V: TRBV14
J: TRBJ2-1
CDR3: CASSPPGGGHEQFF